This is a list of T cell receptor beta chains from one sample in a study of regulatory T cells in long-lasting Graves disease. TCRdb redid the calling of the multiplex PCR reads with MiXCR, one entry per CDR3 protein. The table shows 500,000 to 700,000 distinct CDR3 sequences, with 30% occurring only once. This specimen consisted of peripheral blood mononuclear cells (PBMCs), obtained when the disease was refractory, from a patient treated with antithyroid drugs. These receptors were obtained from a female donor with Graves disease. Both conserved end residues are part of each CDR3. The D gene is left open where the match is weak. Size tells how often a clone was seen (once, few, many) or the class of an expanded clone, and some rows leave it out.

v_gene	abundance	j_gene	d_gene	CDR3nt	CDR3aa
TRBV7-2	.	TRBJ2-2	TRBD2	TGTGCCAGCAGCCCCCAGGGACTAGCGGGATCCGGGGAGCTGTTTTTT	CASSPQGLAGSGELFF
TRBV6-4	few	TRBJ1-1	.	TGTGCCAGCAGTGACTCACCCTGGGGGGACATGAACACTGAAGCTTTCTTT	CASSDSPWGDMNTEAFF
TRBV28	many	TRBJ1-2	TRBD1	TGTGCCAGCACCTCGACAGGGAGGACTAACTATGGCTACACCTTC	CASTSTGRTNYGYTF
TRBV28	many	TRBJ1-2	.	TGTGCCAGCAGCCGTGGGGTGGTCTCCTATGGCTACACCTTC	CASSRGVVSYGYTF
TRBV6-1	.	TRBJ1-2	.	TGTGCCAGCAGTCAGTTAGGACTACCTCCTGGCTACACCTTC	CASSQLGLPPGYTF
TRBV6-1	.	TRBJ2-7	TRBD1	TGTGCCAGCAGCTTTTTATTAGGGACAGGTGGGATTTACGAGCAGTACTTC	CASSFLLGTGGIYEQYF
TRBV12-3/TRBV12-4	.	TRBJ1-5	.	TGTGCCAGCAGTTTAGAAGGACGTGGTCGCAATCAGCCCCAGCATTTT	CASSLEGRGRNQPQHF
TRBV12-3/TRBV12-4	.	TRBJ2-7	TRBD2	TGTGCCAGCAGTTCTCGTAGCGGGAGGCTCGACGAGCAGTACTTC	CASSSRSGRLDEQYF
TRBV6-1	few	TRBJ1-5	.	TGTGCCAGCAGAACCGGGACAAACAATCAGCCCCAGCATTTT	CASRTGTNNQPQHF
TRBV28	.	TRBJ1-6	.	TGTGCCGCGGCGCCCGACCGGGCCGCGGGTTCACCCCTCCACTTT	CAAAPDRAAGSPLHF
TRBV3-1	few	TRBJ1-5	.	TGTGCCAGCAGCCAAACGGGGCCCAATCAGCCCCAGCATTTT	CASSQTGPNQPQHF
TRBV4-1	.	TRBJ2-7	TRBD1	TGCGCCAGCAGCCATACAGGGGGCCGCGCAGACGAGCAGTACTTC	CASSHTGGRADEQYF
TRBV12-3/TRBV12-4	.	TRBJ1-5	.	TGTGCCAGCAGTACGACGGCCGCGGCCCAGCATTTT	CASSTTAAAQHF
TRBV29-1	.	TRBJ2-1	.	TGCAGCGGAGAGGGGAGCTCCTACAATGAGCAGTTCTTC	CSGEGSSYNEQFF
TRBV28	few	TRBJ1-2	.	TGTGCCAGCACCGACGGGAGCTATGGCTACACCTTC	CASTDGSYGYTF